This TCR beta chain was identified in a study of T cells in tuberculosis. Study background: Sequenced TCRs come from CD1B-GMM tetramer-binding T cells. Overall study results and limits: T cells binding CD1B-GMM tetramer weakly possibly escaped the sort.

Thawed, overnight-rested PBMC were stained with GMM-loaded CD1B tetramer, viability dye and anti-CD3, then sorted. The CD1B tetramers carried C32 glucose monomycolate purified from Rhodococcus equi. CD14-expressing monocytes were removed from PBMC before cryopreservation and sorting. V lost 4 bases and J lost 2, with 13 bases in between. CDR3 length: 15 amino acids. Germline V gene lookup returns CDR1 SGHNT and CDR2 YENEEA. Sequencing of TCR-alpha and TCR-beta chains was unpaired. Using immunoSEQ multiplex PCR, the repertoire was profiled, and TCRdb retains in-frame clones only, with some absent. Of tens of thousands of clones in the sample, roughly 90% are singletons; the top ten hold under 2.5%.

The chain employs TRBV11-3 and TRBJ2-3; tentative D call: TRBD1 (5 bases). The origin of this receptor is an adult woman with latent tuberculosis. Sequencing was performed on CD1b-GMM tetramer-negative cells sorted from PBMCs. CDR3 DNA: TGTGCCAGCAGCTATGGTGGGGCGAACACAGATACGCAGTATTTT. Protein product: CASSYGGANTDTQYF. The whole variable domain, remainder taken from reference TRBV11-3 and TRBJ2-3, is EAGVVQSPRYKIIEKKQPVAFWCNPISGHNTLYWYLQNLGQGPELLIRYENEEAVDDSQLPKDRFSAERLKGVDSTLKIQPAELGDSAVYLCASSYGGANTDTQYFGPGTRLTVL.